These T cell receptor beta chains were read from a single sample in a study of cytomegalovirus exposure and HLA in healthy donors. Profiling relied on immunoSEQ multiplex PCR, and the TCRdb table lists in-frame clones only, not all of them. The sample yields around 400,000 clones, roughly 89% seen once. The sample comprised PBMCs. Receptors were obtained from a young woman in good health and CMV-seronegative. The CDR3 runs from the conserved cysteine through the conserved F or W. D genes are given only for firm matches. Only part of the rows carry a size: once, few, many, or a class if the clone is expanded.

>TRBV6-5|TRBD1|.|TRBJ2-3
CASSYSGRGFPDTQYF
TGTGCCAGCAGTTACTCCGGCAGGGGGTTCCCAGATACGCAGTATTTT
>TRBV19|.|.|TRBJ1-2
CASSIGTREANYGYTF
TGTGCCAGTAGTATTGGAACCAGGGAAGCTAACTATGGCTACACCTTC
>TRBV6-1|TRBD1|.|TRBJ2-7
CRTGYEQYF
TGCCGGACAGGCTACGAGCAGTACTTC
>TRBV5-1|TRBD1|.|TRBJ2-7
CASSPGVTGSYEQYF
TGCGCCAGCAGCCCCGGGGTGACAGGGAGCTACGAGCAGTACTTC
>TRBV19|.|.|TRBJ2-7
CASSMAGTPFYEQYF
TGTGCCAGTAGTATGGCCGGGACACCCTTCTACGAGCAGTACTTC
>TRBV7-3|TRBD2|.|TRBJ2-3
CASSSRLAGSTDTQYF
TGTGCCAGCAGCTCGCGACTAGCGGGTAGCACAGATACGCAGTATTTT
>TRBV7-9|TRBD1|once|TRBJ1-1
CASSSMTGWGNTEAFF
TGTGCCAGCAGCTCTATGACAGGGTGGGGGAACACTGAAGCTTTCTTT
>TRBV28|.|few|TRBJ2-7
CASSFSLSYEQYF
TGTGCCAGCAGTTTTAGCCTATCCTACGAGCAGTACTTC
>TRBV30|.|.|TRBJ1-2
CAWSSGTHYGYTF
TGTGCCTGGAGTTCCGGGACTCATTATGGCTACACCTTC
>TRBV7-9|TRBD1|few|TRBJ2-7
CASSALGQGIFSYEQYF
TGTGCCAGCAGCGCGCTCGGACAGGGTATTTTCTCCTACGAGCAGTACTTC
>TRBV5-1|TRBD1|.|TRBJ2-3
CASSLGTGGEADTQYF
TGCGCCAGCAGCTTGGGGACAGGGGGCGAGGCAGATACGCAGTATTTT
>TRBV7-9|TRBD2|.|TRBJ2-7
CASSTPSGNEQYF
TGTGCCAGCAGCACCCCAAGCGGGAACGAGCAGTACTTC
>TRBV6-1|.|.|TRBJ1-5
CASGGRTVQNQPQHF
TGTGCCAGCGGAGGAAGGACAGTCCAAAATCAGCCCCAGCATTTT
>TRBV30|TRBD1|.|TRBJ2-1
CAWITGQRYNEQFF
TGTGCCTGGATCACGGGACAGCGATACAATGAGCAGTTCTTC
>TRBV18|TRBD1|.|TRBJ2-1
CASSPRGTVSTGDEQFF
TGTGCCAGCTCACCACGAGGGACAGTATCCACAGGCGATGAGCAGTTCTTC
>TRBV11-2|.|once|TRBJ1-6
CASSFLQGNNSPLHF
TGTGCCAGCAGCTTCCTGCAGGGGAATAATTCACCCCTCCACTTT
>TRBV18|TRBD1|.|TRBJ2-7
CASSPQPDRASQYF
TGTGCCAGCTCACCACAGCCCGACAGGGCGAGTCAGTACTTC
>TRBV29-1|.|few|TRBJ2-7
CREYEQYF
TGCAGGGAGTACGAGCAGTACTTC
>TRBV5-4|TRBD1|.|TRBJ1-6
CASSLSPGGTRNSPLHF
TGTGCCAGCAGCTTGTCGCCAGGGGGGACGAGGAATTCACCCCTCCACTTT
>TRBV19|TRBD2|few|TRBJ2-3
CATIAGGTDTQYF
TGTGCCACCATAGCGGGGGGCACAGATACGCAGTATTTT
>TRBV27|.|.|TRBJ1-6
CASGRSYNSPLHF
TGTGCCAGCGGGCGCTCCTATAATTCACCCCTCCACTTT
>TRBV6-1|TRBD1|.|TRBJ2-7
CASRPDRGTYEQYF
TGTGCCAGCAGACCCGACAGGGGAACCTACGAGCAGTACTTC
>TRBV5-1|TRBD2|.|TRBJ2-2
CASSSSAGGPTGELFF
TGCGCCAGCAGCTCCTCAGCGGGAGGGCCAACCGGGGAGCTGTTTTTT
>TRBV13|.|.|TRBJ1-3
CASSLGRGGNTIYF
TGTGCCAGCAGCTTAGGTAGGGGAGGAAACACCATATATTTT
>TRBV15|TRBD2|once|TRBJ2-4
CATSRGWTSGVGIQYF
TGTGCCACCAGCAGAGGATGGACTAGCGGGGTGGGCATTCAGTACTTC
>TRBV9|TRBD1|.|TRBJ1-1
CASSAADRGRPEAFF
TGTGCCAGCAGCGCGGCGGACAGGGGGCGTCCTGAAGCTTTCTTT
>TRBV28|TRBD1|.|TRBJ1-4
CASRVPGQGRATNEKLFF
TGTGCCAGCAGAGTGCCGGGACAGGGGAGAGCAACTAATGAAAAACTGTTTTTT
>TRBV6-1|.|.|TRBJ1-5
CASSEVGGLDYQPQHF
TGTGCCAGCAGTGAGGTCGGGGGGCTTGATTATCAGCCCCAGCATTTT
>TRBV27|.|.|TRBJ2-1
CASSKGGLDLNEQFF
TGTGCCAGCAGTAAAGGGGGTTTGGACTTGAATGAGCAGTTCTTC
>TRBV5-6|.|.|TRBJ2-7
CASSWRQGKINEQYF
TGTGCCAGCAGCTGGAGGCAGGGGAAGATCAACGAGCAGTACTTC
>TRBV7-7|.|.|TRBJ1-5
CASSWGHQNQPQHF
TGTGCCAGCAGCTGGGGACACCAAAATCAGCCCCAGCATTTT
>TRBV14|.|once|TRBJ2-2
CASRRQGNTGELFF
TGTGCCAGCAGGCGGCAGGGCAACACCGGGGAGCTGTTTTTT
>TRBV5-1|TRBD2|.|TRBJ2-1
CASSLSPSGLGDNEQFF
TGCGCCAGCAGCTTGTCGCCTAGCGGCCTGGGGGACAATGAGCAGTTCTTC
>TRBV15|TRBD1|once|TRBJ1-1
CATSRDRAGGTEAFF
TGTGCCACCAGCAGAGATCGGGCAGGGGGGACTGAAGCTTTCTTT
>TRBV7-9|.|.|TRBJ1-2
CASSLGGLLSGYTF
TGTGCCAGCAGCTTAGGAGGGTTATTGAGCGGCTACACCTTC
>TRBV4-2|.|.|TRBJ1-5
CASSHVEGSNQPQHF
TGTGCCAGCAGCCATGTGGAGGGAAGCAATCAGCCCCAGCATTTT
>TRBV7-9|.|.|TRBJ2-7
CASSQYWTTYEQYF
TGTGCCAGCAGCCAATATTGGACAACCTACGAGCAGTACTTC
>TRBV27|.|.|TRBJ2-3
CASSKVRVNTQYF
TGTGCCAGCAGTAAAGTCAGGGTGAATACGCAGTATTTT
>TRBV30|TRBD2|.|TRBJ2-7
CACWTSGNPYEQYF
TGTGCCTGTTGGACTAGCGGGAATCCCTACGAGCAGTACTTC
>TRBV21-1|.|once|TRBJ1-2
CASSRDSRFYGYTF
TGTGCCAGCAGCAGAGACAGCCGATTCTATGGCTACACCTTC
>TRBV4-1|TRBD2|once|TRBJ2-1
CASSKRSLAGPVEQFF
TGCGCCAGCAGCAAGAGATCCCTAGCGGGGCCTGTTGAGCAGTTCTTC
>TRBV7-9|TRBD2|.|TRBJ2-1
CASSHLAGGFRNEQFF
TGTGCCAGCAGCCATTTAGCGGGAGGTTTCAGAAATGAGCAGTTCTTC
>TRBV6-5|.|.|TRBJ1-1
CASSYARDTEAFF
TGTGCCAGCAGTTACGCGAGGGACACTGAAGCTTTCTTT
>TRBV19|.|.|TRBJ1-5
CASSIGGQPQHF
TGTGCCAGTAGTATTGGAGGGCAGCCCCAGCATTTT
>TRBV7-9|.|.|TRBJ2-5
CASSSTREGAYLETQYF
TGTGCCAGCAGCTCAACCCGGGAGGGGGCGTATCTGGAGACCCAGTACTTC
>TRBV28|TRBD1|few|TRBJ1-2
CASRGTGGTYGYTF
TGTGCCAGCAGGGGGACAGGGGGGACCTATGGCTACACCTTC
>TRBV28|TRBD2|.|TRBJ2-7
CASIRGGGVDYEQYF
TGTGCCAGCATTCGCGGCGGGGGAGTGGACTACGAGCAGTACTTC
>TRBV5-1|.|.|TRBJ1-2
CASSLAANYGYTF
TGCGCCAGCAGCTTGGCAGCTAACTATGGCTACACCTTC